One sample yielded the 15 T cell receptor beta chains listed below, sequenced in a study of blood T cell repertoires in COVID-19. The protocol was immunoSEQ multiplex PCR, while the TCRdb copy is restricted to in-frame clones and leaves out a portion. The top ten hold approximately 10% of the sample, which has 88,000 or so clones, approximately 87% seen once. The sample was peripheral blood. The receptor set was obtained from a human donor in a cohort sampled during active COVID-19.

The V gene is TRBV5-6, the J gene TRBJ2-3, with TRBD2 identical over 10 bases. The CDR3 runs to 16 residues. The V segment lost 5 bases and the J segment 0 bases; nucleotides outside the gene matches: 6. Germline V gene data show CDR1 as SGHDT and CDR2 as YYEEEE. In DNA form, the CDR3 reads TGTGCCAGCAGAAGACTAGCGGGTTTGAGCACAGATACGCAGTATTTT. The encoded protein is CASRRLAGLSTDTQYF.

This clone came up once. The genes are TRBV19 and TRBJ1-4; D is unclear. There are 16 residues in the CDR3. V lost 3 bases and J 0 bases, leaving 11 bases between the germline ends. CDR1 LNHDA and CDR2 SQIVND come from the germline V gene (reference sequence). CDR3 sequence reads: CASSIVGVATNEKLFF. The CDR3 DNA is TGTGCCAGTAGTATTGTGGGAGTTGCAACTAATGAAAAACTGTTTTTT. The whole variable domain, filled in from reference TRBV19 and TRBJ1-4, reads DGGITQSPKYLFRKEGQNVTLSCEQNLNHDAMYWYRQDPGQGLRLIYYSQIVNDFQKGDIAEGYSVSREKKESFPLTVTSAQKNPTAFYLCASSIVGVATNEKLFFGSGTQLSVL.

The chain uses TRBV19 and TRBJ1-5, with TRBD1 matching 7 bases. This CDR3 has 16 amino acids. The trim removed 7 bases at V and 0 bases at J, leaving 9 bases unmatched. The germline V gene encodes CDR1 LNHDA and CDR2 SQIVND (reference sequence). CDR3 DNA: TGTGCCAGTAAAGCCGGGACAGCTAATAGCAATCAGCCCCAGCATTTT. Translating gives CASKAGTANSNQPQHF.

The rearrangement uses TRBV19 and TRBJ1-4; a weak D match, TRBD1 (5 bases). In germline, CDR1 is LNHDA, CDR2 SQIVND (reference sequence). Trimming cost V 10 bases and J 5 bases, with 26 bases left between them. The CDR3 totals 17 residues. CDR3 sequence reads: CATRGRGRTYLNEKLFF. CDR3 coding DNA: TGTGCCACCCGTGGTAGGGGCCGAACCTACTTGAATGAAAAACTGTTTTTT. Based on the CDR3 plus reference TRBV19 and TRBJ1-4, the full variable domain is DGGITQSPKYLFRKEGQNVTLSCEQNLNHDAMYWYRQDPGQGLRLIYYSQIVNDFQKGDIAEGYSVSREKKESFPLTVTSAQKNPTAFYLCATRGRGRTYLNEKLFFGSGTQLSVL.

The gene calls are TRBV27 and TRBJ1-2, with TRBD1 as a possible D gene (5 bases). The germline CDR1 and CDR2 sequences are MNHEY and SMNVEV (reference sequence). The V end lost 4 bases, the J end lost 2 bases, and 32 bases lay between the germline ends. The CDR3 spans 21 residues. The CDR3 DNA follows: TGTGCCAGCAGTTCCCGCCAAAAGGCTACAAAACCGGGGGAGCTAAACTATGGCTACACCTTC. Amino acids: CASSSRQKATKPGELNYGYTF.

The table lists this clone with a count of one. The V gene is TRBV6-5, the J gene TRBJ1-5; the D gene is possibly TRBD1 (6 bases). The CDR3 is 16 residues long. V lost 4 bases, J lost 2 bases, and 15 bases lay in between. CDR1 and CDR2 from the germline V gene are MNHEY and SVGAGI. CDR3 protein: CASSLAGARGNQPQHF. CDR3 DNA sequence: TGTGCCAGCAGTTTGGCAGGGGCGCGGGGCAATCAGCCCCAGCATTTT.

The CDR3 is CAIKPGPQNSPLHF. The DNA for the CDR3 is TGTGCCATCAAACCAGGCCCTCAGAATTCACCCCTCCACTTT. The chain has TRBV10-3 and TRBJ1-6; D is ambiguous. The CDR3 sequence is 14 residues long. Per the germline V gene, CDR1 is ENHRY and CDR2 is SYGVKD. Trimming shortened V by 7 bases and J by 7 bases, and 14 bases separated the two germline ends.

The chain has TRBV20-1 and TRBJ1-2, with D unclear. This CDR3 has 15 amino acids. Trimming cost V 3 bases and J 0 bases, with 14 bases left between them. The germline gives CDR1 DFQATT, CDR2 SNEGSKA (reference sequence). CDR3: CSASPIRPANYGYTF. In DNA form, the CDR3 reads TGCAGTGCTAGTCCTATCAGGCCCGCTAACTATGGCTACACCTTC.

The V call is TRBV7-8, the J call TRBJ2-3, with TRBD1 as a possible D gene (6 bases). The CDR3 has 14 residues. Trimming took 1 base from V and 6 from J, leaving 11 bases between them. Germline values: CDR1 SGHVS, CDR2 FQNEAQ. CDR3 nucleotide sequence: TGTGCCAGCAGCTTAGGGCCAGGGGCCGATACGCAGTATTTT. This sequence encodes CASSLGPGADTQYF.

The rearrangement joins TRBV6-6 to TRBJ1-5; no clear D gene. Germline values: CDR1 MNHNY, CDR2 SVGAGI (reference sequence). V shed 5 bases and J shed 0 bases, with 14 bases lying between them. The length of the CDR3 is 16 residues. The CDR3 nucleotides read TGTGCCAGCAGTAACCAGAGGCAACCTAGCAATCAGCCCCAGCATTTT. It encodes CASSNQRQPSNQPQHF.

The chain has TRBV15 and TRBJ2-3; 15 positions agree with TRBD2. Trimming at V came to 3 bases and at J to 13 bases, leaving 5 bases not matched to a gene. The V gene's germline CDR1 is LNHNV and CDR2 YYDKDF (reference sequence). The CDR3 sequence is 14 residues long. The CDR3 loop is CATSSGTSGGREYF. DNA for the CDR3: TGTGCCACCAGCAGCGGGACTAGCGGGGGGCGGGAGTATTTT.

The V and J genes are TRBV5-1 and TRBJ2-5, with 8 nucleotides matching TRBD2. The length of the CDR3 is 16 residues. V lost 0 bases, J lost 1 base, and 5 bases stayed unmatched. The germline CDR1 and CDR2 sequences are SGHRS and YFSETQ. DNA of the CDR3: TGCGCCAGCAGCTTGGAGGGACTAGGCATCCAAGAGACCCAGTACTTC. Residues: CASSLEGLGIQETQYF.

This chain links TRBV18 with TRBJ2-2, with no clear D. Trimming pared 0 bases from V and 5 bases from J, leaving 16 bases between. This CDR3 comprises 17 residues. CDR1 is KGHSH, CDR2 LQKENI, per germline. CDR3 coding DNA: TGTGCCAGCTCACCACCCGGTTCGCAGGATGGGACCGGGGAGCTGTTTTTT. Its protein product is CASSPPGSQDGTGELFF.

The chain has TRBV28 and TRBJ1-5; D is undetermined. Looked up from germline, CDR1 is MDHEN and CDR2 is SYDVKM. The CDR3 is made up of 15 amino acids. V shed 3 bases and J shed 3 bases, with 12 bases lying between them. CDR3 loop: CASSFRGEFNQPQHF. The CDR3 DNA reads as TGTGCCAGCAGTTTCCGCGGTGAGTTCAATCAGCCCCAGCATTTT.

The chain employs TRBV28 and TRBJ1-5, with TRBD1 as a possible D gene (6 bases). CDR1 is MDHEN, CDR2 SYDVKM, per germline. This CDR3 is 14 amino acids long. V lost 6 bases and J 3 bases, leaving 12 bases between the germline ends. CDR3 DNA sequence: TGTGCCAGCAGCCAAGGGGGTCCCAATCAGCCCCAGCATTTT. Residues: CASSQGGPNQPQHF.